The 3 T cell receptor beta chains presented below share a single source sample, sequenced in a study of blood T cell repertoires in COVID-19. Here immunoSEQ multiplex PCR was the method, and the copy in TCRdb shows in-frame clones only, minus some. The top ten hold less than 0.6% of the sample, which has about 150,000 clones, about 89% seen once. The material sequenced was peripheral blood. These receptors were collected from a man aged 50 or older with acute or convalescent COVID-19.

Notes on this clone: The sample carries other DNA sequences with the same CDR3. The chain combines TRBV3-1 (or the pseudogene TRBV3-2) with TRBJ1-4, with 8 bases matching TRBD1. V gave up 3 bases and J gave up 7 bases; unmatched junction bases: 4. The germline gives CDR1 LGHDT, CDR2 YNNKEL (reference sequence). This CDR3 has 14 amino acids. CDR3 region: CASSHGQGGEKLFF. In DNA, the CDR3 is TGTGCCAGCAGCCATGGACAGGGTGGTGAAAAACTGTTTTTT.

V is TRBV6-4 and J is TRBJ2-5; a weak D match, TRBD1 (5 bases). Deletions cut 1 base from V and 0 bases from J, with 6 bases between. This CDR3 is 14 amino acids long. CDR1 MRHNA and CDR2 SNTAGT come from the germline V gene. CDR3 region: CASSDWGNQETQYF. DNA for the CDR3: TGTGCCAGCAGTGACTGGGGCAACCAAGAGACCCAGTACTTC.

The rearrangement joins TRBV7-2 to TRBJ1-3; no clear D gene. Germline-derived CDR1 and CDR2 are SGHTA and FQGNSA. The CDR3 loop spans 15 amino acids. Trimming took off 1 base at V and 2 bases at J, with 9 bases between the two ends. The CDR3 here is CASSLVGGPGNTIYF. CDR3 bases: TGTGCCAGCAGCTTAGTAGGAGGGCCTGGAAACACCATATATTTT.